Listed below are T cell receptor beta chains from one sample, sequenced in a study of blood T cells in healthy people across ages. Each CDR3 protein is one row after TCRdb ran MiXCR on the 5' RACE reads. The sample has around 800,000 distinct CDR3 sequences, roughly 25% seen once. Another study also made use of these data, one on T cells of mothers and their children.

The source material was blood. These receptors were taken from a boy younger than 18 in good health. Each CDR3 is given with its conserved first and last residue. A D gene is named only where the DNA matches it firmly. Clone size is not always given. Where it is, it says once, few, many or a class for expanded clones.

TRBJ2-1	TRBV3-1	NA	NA	TGTGCCAGCACCCAGGGGAGCGATGAGCAGTTCTTC	CASTQGSDEQFF
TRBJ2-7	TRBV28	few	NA	TGTGCCAGCAGTGCCCCGGGACTGTCCTACGAGCAGTACTTC	CASSAPGLSYEQYF
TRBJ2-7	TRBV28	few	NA	TGTGCCAGCAGTTTCTCCCTTGACGGGCAATACGAGCAGTACTTC	CASSFSLDGQYEQYF
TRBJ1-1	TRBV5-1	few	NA	TGCGCCAGCAGCTTGTTAGACGTGAACACTGAAGCTTTCTTT	CASSLLDVNTEAFF
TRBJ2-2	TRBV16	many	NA	TGTGCCAGCAGCCGCCCGGCGCCGGGCACCGGGGAGCTGTTTTTT	CASSRPAPGTGELFF
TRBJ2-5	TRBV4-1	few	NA	TGCGCCAGCAGCCAAGCTTTGTGGGCGGAGACCCAGTACTTC	CASSQALWAETQYF
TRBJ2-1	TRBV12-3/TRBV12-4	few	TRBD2	TGTGGCAGCAGTTTCTCACTAGCGGGGCACAATGAGCAGTTCTTC	CGSSFSLAGHNEQFF
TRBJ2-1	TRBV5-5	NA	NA	TGTGCCAGCAGCTTGGTTCTTAGTGAGCAGTTCTTC	CASSLVLSEQFF
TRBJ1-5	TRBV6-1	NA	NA	TGTGCCAGCAGTCCTGCCCCGGGGGCCTACAATCAGCCCCAGCATTTT	CASSPAPGAYNQPQHF
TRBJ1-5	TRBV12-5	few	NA	TGTGCTAGTGGTTTGGTAGTTGAAATATATAGCAATCAGCCCCAGCATTTT	CASGLVVEIYSNQPQHF
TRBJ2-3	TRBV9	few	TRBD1	TGTGCCAGCAGCATAGGGGGCCCAGATACGCAGTATTTT	CASSIGGPDTQYF
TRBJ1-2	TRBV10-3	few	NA	TGTGCCATCAAAGCCAGGGATCGGGATGGCTACACCTTC	CAIKARDRDGYTF
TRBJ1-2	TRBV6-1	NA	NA	TGTGCCAGCAGTGTAGCAAATTTGTATGGCTACACCTTC	CASSVANLYGYTF
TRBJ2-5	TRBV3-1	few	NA	TGTGCCAGCAGCCAAGATCGGGGCCTCTTTAGAGAGCAGTACTTC	CASSQDRGLFREQYF
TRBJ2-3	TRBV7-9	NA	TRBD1	TGTGCCAGCAGCTCCAACAGGGGTGGCCCAGATACGCAGTATTTT	CASSSNRGGPDTQYF
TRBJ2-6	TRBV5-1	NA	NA	TGCGCCAGCAGCCTCCGGGCCAGGGTAGTTTCTGGGGCCAACGTCCTGACCTTC	CASSLRARVVSGANVLTF
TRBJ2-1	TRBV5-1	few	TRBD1	TGCGCCAGCAGCTGGGGGACAGGGCCTTACAATGAGCAGTTCTTC	CASSWGTGPYNEQFF
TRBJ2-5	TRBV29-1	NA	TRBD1	TGCGGCCGACAGGGAAAAGAGACCCAGTACTTC	CGRQGKETQYF
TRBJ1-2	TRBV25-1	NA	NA	TGTGCCAGCAGTGATCGTGGGCGGGGTTCCTATGGCTACACCTTC	CASSDRGRGSYGYTF
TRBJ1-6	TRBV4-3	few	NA	TGCGCCAGCAGCCCGGAAGGGCTTTCACCCCTCCACTTT	CASSPEGLSPLHF
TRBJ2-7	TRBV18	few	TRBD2	TGTGCCAGCTCACCACAAACTAGCGCAGACGAGCAGTACTTC	CASSPQTSADEQYF
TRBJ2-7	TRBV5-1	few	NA	TGCGCCAGCAGCTTGGCGCCAGGGAGGTCCTACGAGCAGTACTTC	CASSLAPGRSYEQYF
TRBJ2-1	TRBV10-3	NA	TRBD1	TGTGCCATCAGTGCGGGGACAGAGAATGAGCAGTTCTTC	CAISAGTENEQFF
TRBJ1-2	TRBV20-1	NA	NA	TGCAGTGCTCCGGCAGGCAGCTATGGCTACACCTTC	CSAPAGSYGYTF
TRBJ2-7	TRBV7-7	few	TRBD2	TGTGCTAGCAGCTTGGGAGGGAAACACGAGCAGTACTTC	CASSLGGKHEQYF
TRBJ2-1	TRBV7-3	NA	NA	TGTGCCACTAGGGCTAGCTCCCGCAATGAGCAGTTCTTC	CATRASSRNEQFF
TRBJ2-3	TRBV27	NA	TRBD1	TGTGCCAGCAGTCCGGGACAGGGAAAAGTGAAAACGCAGTATTTT	CASSPGQGKVKTQYF
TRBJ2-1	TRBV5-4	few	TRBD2	TGTGCCAGCAGCGCGGGACTAGCGGTTTCCAATGAGCAGTTCTTC	CASSAGLAVSNEQFF
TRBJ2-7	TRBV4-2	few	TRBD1	TGTGCCAGCAGCCAGACAGGGGAGGAGCAGTACTTC	CASSQTGEEQYF
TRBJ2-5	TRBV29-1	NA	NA	TGCAGCGTTCTCTTTGGCGAGACCCAGTACTTC	CSVLFGETQYF
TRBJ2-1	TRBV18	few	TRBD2	TGTGCCAGCTCACCTAGACTAGCGGGGGACAACTACAATGAGCAGTTCTTC	CASSPRLAGDNYNEQFF
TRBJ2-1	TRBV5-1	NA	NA	TGCGCCAGCAGCTTGGAGATCAATGAGCAGTTCTTC	CASSLEINEQFF
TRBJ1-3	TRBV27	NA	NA	TGTGCCAGCAGTCGGGACGGTGGAAACACCATATATTTT	CASSRDGGNTIYF
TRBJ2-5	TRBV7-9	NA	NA	TGTGCCAGCAGCGCGAGAGGACAGAGCCAAGAGACCCAGTACTTC	CASSARGQSQETQYF
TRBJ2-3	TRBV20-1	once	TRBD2	TGCAGTGCTAGAGGGACTAGCGGGGGGGCAAATACGCAGTATTTT	CSARGTSGGANTQYF
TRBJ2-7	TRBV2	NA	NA	TGTGCCAGCAGTTCCGGGACCCCCTACGGGGAGCAGTACTTC	CASSSGTPYGEQYF
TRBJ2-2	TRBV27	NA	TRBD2	TGTGCCAGCAGTTTACCGGGGGGTAGGGAGCTGTTTTTT	CASSLPGGRELFF
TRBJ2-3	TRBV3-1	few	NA	TGTGCCAGCAGCCAAATCCTAGACACAGATACGCAGTATTTT	CASSQILDTDTQYF
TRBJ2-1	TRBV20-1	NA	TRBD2	TGCAGTGCTAGAGATCTAGCGGGGAGCTCCTACAATGAGCAGCTCTTC	CSARDLAGSSYNEQLF
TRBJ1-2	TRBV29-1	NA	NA	TGCAGCGTTGAAGATCTGGCTGGTGGCTATGGCTACACCTTC	CSVEDLAGGYGYTF
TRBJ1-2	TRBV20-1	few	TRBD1	TGCAGTGCTAGGGGCTCCCGGGACAGCAACTATGGCTACACCTTC	CSARGSRDSNYGYTF
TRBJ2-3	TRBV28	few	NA	TGTGCCAGCAGTTACAGGTCCCTCACAGATACGCAGTATTTT	CASSYRSLTDTQYF